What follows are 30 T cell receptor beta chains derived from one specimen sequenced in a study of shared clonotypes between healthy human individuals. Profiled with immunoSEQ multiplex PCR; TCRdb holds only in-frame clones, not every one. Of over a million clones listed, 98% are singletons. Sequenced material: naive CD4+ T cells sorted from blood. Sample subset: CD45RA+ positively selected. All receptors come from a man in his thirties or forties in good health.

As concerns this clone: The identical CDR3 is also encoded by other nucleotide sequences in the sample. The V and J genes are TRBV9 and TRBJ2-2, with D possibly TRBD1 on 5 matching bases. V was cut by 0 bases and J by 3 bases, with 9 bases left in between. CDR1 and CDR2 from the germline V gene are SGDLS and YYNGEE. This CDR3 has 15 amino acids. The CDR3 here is CASSVGGRDTGELFF. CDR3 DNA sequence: TGTGCCAGCAGCGTAGGAGGCAGGGACACCGGGGAGCTGTTTTTT.

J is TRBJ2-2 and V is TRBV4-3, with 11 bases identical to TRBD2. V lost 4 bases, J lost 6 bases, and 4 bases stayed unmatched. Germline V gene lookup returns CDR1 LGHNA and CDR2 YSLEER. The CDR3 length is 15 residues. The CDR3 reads CASSLGTSGAGELFF. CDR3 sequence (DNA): TGCGCCAGCAGCCTCGGGACTAGCGGAGCCGGGGAGCTGTTTTTT.

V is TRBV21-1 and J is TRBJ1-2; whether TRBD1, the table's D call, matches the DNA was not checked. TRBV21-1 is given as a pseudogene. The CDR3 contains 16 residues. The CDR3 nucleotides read TGTGCCAGCAGCAAAGGGGGGCAGGGGTGGATGGATGGCTACACCTTC. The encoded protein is CASSKGGQGWMDGYTF.

The CDR3 region is CASSSGTSYGELFF. The CDR3 DNA follows: TGTGCCAGCAGCTCTGGGACTAGCTATGGGGAGCTGTTTTTT. V is TRBV9 and J is TRBJ2-2, with 9 bases lining up with TRBD2. This CDR3 is 14 amino acids long. Losses at the gene ends were 4 bases for V and 8 bases for J; bases not matched to a gene: 6. The germline CDR1 and CDR2 sequences are SGDLS and YYNGEE.

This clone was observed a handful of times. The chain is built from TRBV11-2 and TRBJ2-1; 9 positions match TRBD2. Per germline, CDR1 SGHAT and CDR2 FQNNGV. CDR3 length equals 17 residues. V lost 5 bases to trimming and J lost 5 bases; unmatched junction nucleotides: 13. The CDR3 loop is CASSRRAGGISHNEQFF. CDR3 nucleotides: TGTGCCAGCAGCCGGAGGGCGGGGGGGATTTCACACAATGAGCAGTTCTTC.

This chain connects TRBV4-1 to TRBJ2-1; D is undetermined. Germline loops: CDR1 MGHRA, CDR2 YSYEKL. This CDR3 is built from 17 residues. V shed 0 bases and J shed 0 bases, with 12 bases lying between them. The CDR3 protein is CASSQDPGRSSYNEQFF. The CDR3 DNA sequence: TGCGCCAGCAGCCAAGATCCCGGCAGGAGCTCCTACAATGAGCAGTTCTTC.

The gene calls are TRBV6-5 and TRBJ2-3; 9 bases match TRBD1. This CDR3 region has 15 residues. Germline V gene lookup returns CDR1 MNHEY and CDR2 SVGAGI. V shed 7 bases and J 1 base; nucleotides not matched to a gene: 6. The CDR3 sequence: CASNTWTGGTDTQYF. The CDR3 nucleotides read TGTGCCAGCAACACCTGGACAGGGGGCACAGATACGCAGTATTTT.

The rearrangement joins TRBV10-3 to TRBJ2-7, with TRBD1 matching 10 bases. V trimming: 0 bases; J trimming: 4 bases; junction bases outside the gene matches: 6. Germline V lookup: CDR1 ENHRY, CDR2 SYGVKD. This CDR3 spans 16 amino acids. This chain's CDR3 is CAISESGQGGLYEQYF. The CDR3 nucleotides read TGTGCCATCAGTGAGTCTGGACAGGGGGGGCTATACGAGCAGTACTTC.

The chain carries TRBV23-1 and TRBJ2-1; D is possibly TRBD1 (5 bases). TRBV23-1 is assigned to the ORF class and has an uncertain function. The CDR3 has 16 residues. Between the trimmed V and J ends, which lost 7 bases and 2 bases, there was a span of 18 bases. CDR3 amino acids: CASTQTPQGPYNEQFF. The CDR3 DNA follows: TGCGCCAGCACCCAGACCCCCCAGGGCCCCTACAATGAGCAGTTCTTC.

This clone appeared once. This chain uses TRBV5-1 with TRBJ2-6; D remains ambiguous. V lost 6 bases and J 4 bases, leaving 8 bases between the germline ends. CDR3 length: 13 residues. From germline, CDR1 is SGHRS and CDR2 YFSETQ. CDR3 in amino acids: CASKIEGANVLTF. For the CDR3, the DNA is TGCGCCAGCAAGATAGAAGGGGCCAACGTCCTGACTTTC.

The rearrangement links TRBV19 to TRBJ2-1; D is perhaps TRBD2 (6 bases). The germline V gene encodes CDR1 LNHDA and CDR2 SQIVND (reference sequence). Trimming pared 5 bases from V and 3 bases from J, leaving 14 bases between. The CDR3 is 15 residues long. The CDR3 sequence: CASSAGRPYYNEQFF. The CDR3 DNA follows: TGTGCCAGTAGTGCTGGGAGGCCCTACTACAATGAGCAGTTCTTC.

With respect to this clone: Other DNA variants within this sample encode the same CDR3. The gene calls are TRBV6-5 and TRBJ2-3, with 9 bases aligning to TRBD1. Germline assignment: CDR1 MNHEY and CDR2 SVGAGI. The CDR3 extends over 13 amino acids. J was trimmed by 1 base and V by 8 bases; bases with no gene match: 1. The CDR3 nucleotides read TGTGCCAGCCGGGACAGGGGCACAGATACGCAGTATTTT. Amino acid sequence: CASRDRGTDTQYF.

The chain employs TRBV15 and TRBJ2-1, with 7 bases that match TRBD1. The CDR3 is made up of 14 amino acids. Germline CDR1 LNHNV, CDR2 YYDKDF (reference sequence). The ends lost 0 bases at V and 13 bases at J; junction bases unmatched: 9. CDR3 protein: CATSRDKGRGRQFF. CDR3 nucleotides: TGTGCCACCAGCAGAGATAAGGGAAGGGGGCGACAGTTCTTC.

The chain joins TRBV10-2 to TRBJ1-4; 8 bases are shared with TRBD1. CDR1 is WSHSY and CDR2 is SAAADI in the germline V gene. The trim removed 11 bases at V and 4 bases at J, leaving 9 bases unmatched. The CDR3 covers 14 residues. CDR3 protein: CAARGTGFNEKLFF. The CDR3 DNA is TGCGCCGCGAGGGGGACAGGTTTTAATGAAAAACTGTTTTTT.

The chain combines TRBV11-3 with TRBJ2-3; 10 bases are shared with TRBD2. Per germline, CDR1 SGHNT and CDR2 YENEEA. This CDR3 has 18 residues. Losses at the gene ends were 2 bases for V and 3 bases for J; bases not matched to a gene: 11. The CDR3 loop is CASSLRRSGRAGTDTQYF. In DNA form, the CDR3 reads TGTGCCAGCAGCTTACGGAGGAGCGGGAGGGCCGGGACAGATACGCAGTATTTT. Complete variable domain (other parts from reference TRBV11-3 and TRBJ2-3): EAGVVQSPRYKIIEKKQPVAFWCNPISGHNTLYWYLQNLGQGPELLIRYENEEAVDDSQLPKDRFSAERLKGVDSTLKIQPAELGDSAVYLCASSLRRSGRAGTDTQYFGPGTRLTVL.

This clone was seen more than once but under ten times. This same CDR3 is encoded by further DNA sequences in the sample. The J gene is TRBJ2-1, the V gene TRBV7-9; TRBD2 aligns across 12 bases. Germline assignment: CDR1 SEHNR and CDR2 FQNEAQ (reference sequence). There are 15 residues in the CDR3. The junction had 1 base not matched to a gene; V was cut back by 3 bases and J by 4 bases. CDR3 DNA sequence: TGTGCCAGCAGCTTGGGACTAGCGGGTTACAATGAGCAGTTCTTC. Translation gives CASSLGLAGYNEQFF.

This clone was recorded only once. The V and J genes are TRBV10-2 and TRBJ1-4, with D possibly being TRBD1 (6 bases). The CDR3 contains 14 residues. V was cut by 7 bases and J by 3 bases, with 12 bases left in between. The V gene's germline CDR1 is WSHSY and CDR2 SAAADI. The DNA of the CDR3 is TGCGCCAGCACGGGGGCCGCCCCTAATGAAAAACTGTTTTTT. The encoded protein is CASTGAAPNEKLFF.

The DNA of the CDR3 is TGTGCCAGCAGCTTTACCGTGGGTGAGCAGTTCTTC. Translated, it gives CASSFTVGEQFF. The chain recombines TRBV11-3 with TRBJ2-1; D ambiguous. The V end was cut by 3 bases, the J end by 9 bases, with 9 bases between. The germline CDR1 and CDR2 sequences are SGHNT and YENEEA. The CDR3 runs 12 residues.

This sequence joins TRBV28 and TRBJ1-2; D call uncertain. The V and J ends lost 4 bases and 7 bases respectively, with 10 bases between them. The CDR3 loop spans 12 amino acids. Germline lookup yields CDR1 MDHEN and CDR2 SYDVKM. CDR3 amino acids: CASSSLGPGYTF. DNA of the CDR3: TGTGCCAGCAGTTCCCTCGGGCCTGGCTACACCTTC.

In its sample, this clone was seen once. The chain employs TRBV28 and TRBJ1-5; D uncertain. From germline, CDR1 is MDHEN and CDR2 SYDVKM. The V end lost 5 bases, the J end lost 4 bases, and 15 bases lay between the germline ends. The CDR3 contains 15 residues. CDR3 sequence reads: CASSAAGVRNQPQHF. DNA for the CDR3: TGTGCCAGCAGTGCCGCCGGGGTCAGAAATCAGCCCCAGCATTTT. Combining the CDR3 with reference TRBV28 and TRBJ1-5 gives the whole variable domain DVKVTQSSRYLVKRTGEKVFLECVQDMDHENMFWYRQDPGLGLRLIYFSYDVKMKEKGDIPEGYSVSREKKERFSLILESASTNQTSMYLCASSAAGVRNQPQHFGDGTRLSIL.

In DNA, the CDR3 is TGTGCCAGCACCCGGTCGGGCGGGAGTGAGCAGTTCTTC. Residues: CASTRSGGSEQFF. The rearrangement uses TRBV28 and TRBJ2-1; 7 nucleotides align to TRBD2. The CDR3 extends over 13 amino acids. In germline, CDR1 is MDHEN, CDR2 SYDVKM. V dropped 7 bases and J dropped 9; count of bases not matched to a gene: 9.

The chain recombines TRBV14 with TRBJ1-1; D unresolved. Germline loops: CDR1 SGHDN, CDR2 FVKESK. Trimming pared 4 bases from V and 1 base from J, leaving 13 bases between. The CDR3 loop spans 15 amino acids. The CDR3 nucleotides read TGTGCCAGCAGCCCCACCCCGCTCCCGAACACTGAAGCTTTCTTT. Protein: CASSPTPLPNTEAFF. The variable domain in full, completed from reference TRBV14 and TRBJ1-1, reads EAGVTQFPSHSVIEKGQTVTLRCDPISGHDNLYWYRRVMGKEIKFLLHFVKESKQDESGMPNNRFLAERTGGTYSTLKVQPAELEDSGVYFCASSPTPLPNTEAFFGQGTRLTVV.

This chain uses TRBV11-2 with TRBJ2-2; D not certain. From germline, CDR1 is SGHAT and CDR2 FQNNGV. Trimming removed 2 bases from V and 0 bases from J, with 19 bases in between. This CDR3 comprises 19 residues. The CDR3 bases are TGTGCCAGCAGCTTACACTCGTATCGAAGGGTCTCGAACACCGGGGAGCTGTTTTTT. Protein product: CASSLHSYRRVSNTGELFF.

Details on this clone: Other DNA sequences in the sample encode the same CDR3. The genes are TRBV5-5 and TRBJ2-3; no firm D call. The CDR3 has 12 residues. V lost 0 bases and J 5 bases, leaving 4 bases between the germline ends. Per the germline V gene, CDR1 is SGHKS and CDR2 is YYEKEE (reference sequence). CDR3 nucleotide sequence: TGTGCCAGCAGCTTGGACAGAGATACGCAGTATTTT. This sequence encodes CASSLDRDTQYF.

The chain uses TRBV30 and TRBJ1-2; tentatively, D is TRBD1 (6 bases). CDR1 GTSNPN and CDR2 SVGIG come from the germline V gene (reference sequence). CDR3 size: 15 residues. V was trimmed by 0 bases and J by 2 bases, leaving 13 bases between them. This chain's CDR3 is CAWSVPWTANYGYTF. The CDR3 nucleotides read TGTGCCTGGAGTGTACCTTGGACAGCGAACTATGGCTACACCTTC.

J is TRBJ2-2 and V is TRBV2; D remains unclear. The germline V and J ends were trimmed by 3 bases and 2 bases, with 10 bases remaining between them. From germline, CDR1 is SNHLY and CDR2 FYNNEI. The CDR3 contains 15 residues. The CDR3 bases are TGTGCCAGCAGTGAGAACCGACAAAACACCGGGGAGCTGTTTTTT. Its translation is CASSENRQNTGELFF.

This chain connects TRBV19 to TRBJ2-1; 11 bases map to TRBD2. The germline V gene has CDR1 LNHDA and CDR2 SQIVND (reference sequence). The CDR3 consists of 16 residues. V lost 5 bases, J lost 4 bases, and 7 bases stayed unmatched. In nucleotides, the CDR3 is TGTGCCAGTAGTCAACTAGCGGGAGAGGCTTACAATGAGCAGTTCTTC. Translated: CASSQLAGEAYNEQFF.

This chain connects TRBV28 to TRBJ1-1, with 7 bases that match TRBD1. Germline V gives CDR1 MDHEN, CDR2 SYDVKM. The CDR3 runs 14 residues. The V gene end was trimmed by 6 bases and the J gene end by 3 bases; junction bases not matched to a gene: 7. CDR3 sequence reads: CASSLGGQYTEAFF. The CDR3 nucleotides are TGTGCCAGCAGCCTAGGGGGACAGTACACTGAAGCTTTCTTT.

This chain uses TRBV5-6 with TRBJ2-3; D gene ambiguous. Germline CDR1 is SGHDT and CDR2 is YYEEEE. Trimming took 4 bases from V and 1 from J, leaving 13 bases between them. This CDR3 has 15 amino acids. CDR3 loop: CASSTLNRGTDTQYF. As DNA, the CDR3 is TGTGCCAGCAGCACCCTGAATCGGGGCACAGATACGCAGTATTTT.

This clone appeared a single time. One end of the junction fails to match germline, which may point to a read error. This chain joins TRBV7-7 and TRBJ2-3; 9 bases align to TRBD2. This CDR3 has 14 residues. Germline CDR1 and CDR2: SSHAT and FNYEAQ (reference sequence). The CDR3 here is CASSPGLAVDTQYF. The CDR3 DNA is TGTGCTAGCAGCCCGGGACTAGCCGTAGATACGCAGTATTTT.